This is a list of T cell receptor beta chains from one sample in a study of beta chain features in type 1 diabetes. Sequencing used immunoSEQ multiplex PCR; TCRdb keeps in-frame clones, though not all of them. The sample includes about 640,000 clones, roughly an eighth of them seen just once. Material for sequencing was naive CD4+ T cells from blood. The origin of the receptors is a man in his thirties or forties with type 1 diabetes. The CDR3 runs from the conserved cysteine through the conserved F or W. D genes are given only for firm matches. Clone size is stated in some rows and not others, as once, few, many or a class when expanded.

V	D	size	J	DNA	CDR3
TRBV6-1	TRBD1	-	TRBJ2-7	TGTGCCACGGACAGGGAGGTAAACTACGAGCAGTACTTC	CATDREVNYEQYF
TRBV5-4	TRBD2	few	TRBJ2-7	TGTGCCAGCAGCTTGGCCGGGACTAGCGGACCCTACGAGCAGTACTTC	CASSLAGTSGPYEQYF
TRBV28	-	few	TRBJ2-6	TGTGCCAGCCGCAGAGACTCTGGGGCCAACGTCCTGACTTTC	CASRRDSGANVLTF
TRBV15	-	-	TRBJ1-3	TGTGCCACCAGCAGAGCAGGGTTTGGAAACACCATATATTTT	CATSRAGFGNTIYF
TRBV18	-	-	TRBJ2-1	TGTGCCAGCTCACCCTGGGAGATGCTAGATAACAATGAGCAGTTCTTC	CASSPWEMLDNNEQFF
TRBV5-1	-	-	TRBJ2-7	TGCGCCAGCAGCTCTGAGGCAGGGTCCCACGAGCAGTACTTC	CASSSEAGSHEQYF
TRBV7-9	-	few	TRBJ2-3	TGTGCCCGCGGGGACTGGGGAGACACAGATACGCAGTATTTT	CARGDWGDTDTQYF
TRBV9	TRBD2	-	TRBJ2-3	TGTGCCAGCAGCGTAGGACTAGCGGGGGTCACAGATACGCAGTATTTT	CASSVGLAGVTDTQYF
TRBV25-1	-	-	TRBJ1-2	TGTGCCAGCACCCAGGCGGGGGGGGCTTACTATGGCTACACCTTC	CASTQAGGAYYGYTF
TRBV2	TRBD2	-	TRBJ2-7	TGTGCCAGCAGCGTGAAAGATAGCGGGGCGCGGGGAGAGTACGAGCAGTACTTC	CASSVKDSGARGEYEQYF
TRBV30	-	-	TRBJ1-4	TGTGCCTGGAGCCATTCCGGGACGGTTGATTTTGAAAAACTGTTTTTT	CAWSHSGTVDFEKLFF
TRBV5-1	-	-	TRBJ1-4	TGCGCCAGCAGCAACCCAGGGAGTACTAATGAAAAACTGTTTTTT	CASSNPGSTNEKLFF
TRBV19	-	-	TRBJ1-1	TGTGCCAGTAGTATATCTAGGGGCGGTTTGAACACTGAAGCTTTCTTT	CASSISRGGLNTEAFF
TRBV27	TRBD1	-	TRBJ1-6	TGTGCCAGCAGTTTACGGGGACAGGAAGGTTCACCCCTCCACTTT	CASSLRGQEGSPLHF
TRBV6-5	-	-	TRBJ2-1	TGTGCCAGCAGTTGGCAGGCTATGGGCTACAATGAGCAGTTCTTC	CASSWQAMGYNEQFF
TRBV11-2	TRBD2	once	TRBJ2-1	TGTGCCAGCAGCCCTGGCCTAGCGGGGCCTCGGGATGAGCAGTTCTTC	CASSPGLAGPRDEQFF
TRBV5-4	TRBD1	few	TRBJ2-3	TGTGCCAGCAGCCGGGACAGTAGACTCACAGATACGCAGTATTTT	CASSRDSRLTDTQYF
TRBV10-2	-	-	TRBJ1-3	TGCGCCAGCAGTGGGCCTTCGAGGGGAAACACCATATATTTT	CASSGPSRGNTIYF
TRBV6-5	-	few	TRBJ2-2	TGTGCCAGCAGTTCACCGAACACCGGGGAGCTGTTTTTT	CASSSPNTGELFF
TRBV7-8	TRBD1	-	TRBJ2-7	TGTGCCAGCAGCTCCGACAGGGGGAATATCGAGCAGTACTTC	CASSSDRGNIEQYF
TRBV7-9	TRBD1	-	TRBJ2-5	TGTGCCAGCAGCTTCGGGACAGGGGACGAGACCCAGTACTTC	CASSFGTGDETQYF
TRBV7-8	TRBD1	-	TRBJ1-4	TGTGCCAGCAGCCGGACAGGGTTGGATGAAAAACTGTTTTTT	CASSRTGLDEKLFF
TRBV9	-	few	TRBJ2-7	TGTGCCAGCAGCCTGGGCGGCGGAGATTCCTACGAGCAGTACTTC	CASSLGGGDSYEQYF
TRBV7-8	-	-	TRBJ2-7	TGTGCCAGCAGCTTAGAGCATGGGGGCGGATCCTACGAGCAGTACTTC	CASSLEHGGGSYEQYF
TRBV7-2	TRBD1	few	TRBJ1-5	TGTGCCAGCAGCTTCCTAGGACAGGGTAGCAATCAGCCCCAGCATTTT	CASSFLGQGSNQPQHF
TRBV2	TRBD2	-	TRBJ2-5	TGTGCCAGCAGTGCGGGGCAGCGGGGGCCAGAGACCCAGTACTTC	CASSAGQRGPETQYF
TRBV7-9	-	few	TRBJ1-6	TGTGCCAGCAGCCCGGATCCTCCTAATTCACCCCTCCACTTT	CASSPDPPNSPLHF
TRBV7-2	-	few	TRBJ2-3	TGTGCCAGCAGCTCCGCCGTCGGACTTCTCAGTGGGGATACGCAGTATTTT	CASSSAVGLLSGDTQYF
TRBV7-2	-	few	TRBJ2-7	TGTGCCAGCAGTATTCCAACCGCCTACGAGCAGTACTTC	CASSIPTAYEQYF
TRBV7-2	-	-	TRBJ2-5	TGTGCCAGCAGCTTACAAGGGAGGGAGACCCAGTACTTC	CASSLQGRETQYF
TRBV18	TRBD1	-	TRBJ1-1	TGTGCCAGCTCACCTGGACAGGGAGAAGCTTTCTTT	CASSPGQGEAFF
TRBV28	-	-	TRBJ2-1	TGTGCCAGCATCAAACGGGACTTATACAATGAGCAGTTCTTC	CASIKRDLYNEQFF
TRBV9	TRBD1	few	TRBJ1-1	TGTGCCAGCAGCTCCTACGGACAGGGGGCAACTGAAGCTTTCTTT	CASSSYGQGATEAFF
TRBV30	-	-	TRBJ2-7	TGTGCCTTTTCGGGTTACTACGAGCAGTACTTC	CAFSGYYEQYF
TRBV6-5	-	few	TRBJ2-3	TGTGCCAGCAGGGCCCATGGGGACACAGATACGCAGTATTTT	CASRAHGDTDTQYF
TRBV7-2	-	-	TRBJ2-7	TGTGCCAGCAGCTCAACCGCCCCCAGCCTCGAGCAGTACTTC	CASSSTAPSLEQYF
TRBV6-6	-	-	TRBJ1-5	TGTGCCAGCAGCGAAATGGGTCAGCCCCAGCATTTT	CASSEMGQPQHF
TRBV28	TRBD2	few	TRBJ2-5	TGTGCCAGCAGTTCCCCGGGACTAGCGGGGGAGACCCAGTACTTC	CASSSPGLAGETQYF
TRBV2	-	few	TRBJ2-7	TGTGCCAGCAGAAGGCACGGCGAGCAGTACTTC	CASRRHGEQYF
TRBV4-3	-	-	TRBJ1-2	TGCGCCAGCAGCCAAGTCCACAGGGCTTTTGGCTACACCTTC	CASSQVHRAFGYTF
TRBV11-2	TRBD2	-	TRBJ2-7	TGTGCCAGCAGGCCCATCAACGGGGGGATCTACGAGCAGTACTTC	CASRPINGGIYEQYF
TRBV6-5	-	few	TRBJ1-5	TGTGCCAGCAGACCGAGGGGAAATCAGCCCCAGCATTTT	CASRPRGNQPQHF
TRBV29-1	TRBD1	few	TRBJ1-2	TGCAGCGTTGGGGACAGATCAGGGGGCTACACCTTC	CSVGDRSGGYTF
TRBV5-1	TRBD1	-	TRBJ2-7	TGCGCCAGCAGCTTGGCCCCGACTGGACAGGGGGCCTCCTACGAGCAGTACTTC	CASSLAPTGQGASYEQYF
TRBV28	-	-	TRBJ1-6	TGTGCCAGCACCCTCTCCTATAATTCACCCCTCCACTTT	CASTLSYNSPLHF
TRBV7-2	-	few	TRBJ2-3	TGTGCCAGCAGCGTATATACAGATACGCAGTATTTT	CASSVYTDTQYF
TRBV6-5	-	few	TRBJ2-7	TGTGCCAGCAGTTACTCGAGAAGGGGAATCAACTACGAGCAGTACTTC	CASSYSRRGINYEQYF
TRBV7-9	TRBD1	few	TRBJ2-5	TGTGCCAGCAGCCCCTGGACAGGCCAAGAGACCCAGTACTTC	CASSPWTGQETQYF
TRBV18	-	few	TRBJ2-5	TGTGCCAGCTCACGGGGGGAAGAGACCCAGTACTTC	CASSRGEETQYF
TRBV10-2	-	few	TRBJ2-3	TGCGCCAGCAGTCCGGGACTGAGCACAGATACGCAGTATTTT	CASSPGLSTDTQYF
TRBV4-3	TRBD2	-	TRBJ2-3	TGCGCCAGCAGCCCCACGGGGACTAGTCCTGGTCGTGCCGATACGCAGTATTTT	CASSPTGTSPGRADTQYF
TRBV5-1	TRBD1	few	TRBJ2-5	TGCGCCAGCAGCGAGGGGACAGCCCAAGAGACCCAGTACTTC	CASSEGTAQETQYF
TRBV18	TRBD2	few	TRBJ2-3	TGTGCCAGCTCACCACAGGGAGGGGCGAGCACAGATACGCAGTATTTT	CASSPQGGASTDTQYF
TRBV28	-	few	TRBJ1-6	TGTGCCAGCAGGTACACCCTTTTATGGCAGAATTCACCCCTCCACTTT	CASRYTLLWQNSPLHF
TRBV10-3	-	few	TRBJ1-1	TGTGCCATCAAGGGGGTGAGCACTGAAGCTTTCTTT	CAIKGVSTEAFF
TRBV10-3	-	few	TRBJ1-1	TGTGCCATCAGTGAGTTTGAGACAGGCAACACTGAAGCTTTCTTT	CAISEFETGNTEAFF
TRBV4-3	-	few	TRBJ1-2	TGCGCCAGCAGCCAAGATAGCGCGGGGTATGGCTACACCTTC	CASSQDSAGYGYTF
TRBV28	-	-	TRBJ2-7	TGTGCCAGCATCAACCGGGACAACTACGAGCAGTACTTC	CASINRDNYEQYF